A selection of T cell receptor beta chains follows, all from one sample in a study of T cells after yellow fever vaccination. TCRdb used MiXCR to reprocess the 5' RACE reads, holding one entry per CDR3 protein. The sample lists 300,000 to 450,000 distinct CDR3 sequences, around 8.1% occurring once. The starting material was PBMCs, obtained about 49 days after the first yellow fever vaccination. The receptors were sampled from a man aged 18 to 29 who received the YFV17D yellow fever vaccine. Both conserved end residues are part of each CDR3. The order of the fields is CDR3 DNA, CDR3 protein, clone size, D gene, V gene, J gene. A D gene is named only where the DNA matches it firmly. Part of the rows lack a size; the others show once, few, many or a class for expanded clones.

DNA: TGTGCCATCGGACAGGCCACCTACGAGCAGTACTTC
CDR3: CAIGQATYEQYF
size: many
D: TRBD1
V: TRBV10-3
J: TRBJ2-7

DNA: TGTGCCAGCAGTGGGACAGGGGGGACCTATGGCTACACCTTC
CDR3: CASSGTGGTYGYTF
size: NA
D: TRBD1
V: TRBV6-1
J: TRBJ1-2

DNA: TGTGCCAGCAGCTTATCTTTCAGGGGACGGGATGAAAAACTGTTTTTT
CDR3: CASSLSFRGRDEKLFF
size: NA
D: NA
V: TRBV7-2
J: TRBJ1-4

DNA: TGCGCCAGCAGCACCCGACAGGCAACCGTCGACACCATATATTTT
CDR3: CASSTRQATVDTIYF
size: NA
D: NA
V: TRBV4-1
J: TRBJ1-3

DNA: TGCGCCAGCAGCAAGGACAGTAACACTGAAGCTTTCTTT
CDR3: CASSKDSNTEAFF
size: few
D: NA
V: TRBV5-1
J: TRBJ1-1

DNA: TGCAGTGCTAGAGATGCGGGGGGCAGCAATGAGCAGTTCTTC
CDR3: CSARDAGGSNEQFF
size: NA
D: TRBD2
V: TRBV20-1
J: TRBJ2-1

DNA: TGTGCCAGCAGCTTCTCCACAGCGAACACTGAAGCTTTCTTT
CDR3: CASSFSTANTEAFF
size: few
D: NA
V: TRBV7-2
J: TRBJ1-1

DNA: TGTGCCATCAGTGATTGGGAGGTCGGCGATGAGCAGTTCTTC
CDR3: CAISDWEVGDEQFF
size: few
D: NA
V: TRBV10-3
J: TRBJ2-1

DNA: TGTGCCAGCAGTTATGGACAGGGGCGCACAGATACGCAGTATTTT
CDR3: CASSYGQGRTDTQYF
size: NA
D: TRBD1
V: TRBV6-5
J: TRBJ2-3

DNA: TGTGCCAGCAGTTACTCGTCAGGCTCGAAAAACTATGGCTACACCTTC
CDR3: CASSYSSGSKNYGYTF
size: few
D: NA
V: TRBV6-5
J: TRBJ1-2

DNA: TGTGCCAGCAGTGAAGGGGTTGAACAGCCCCAGCATTTT
CDR3: CASSEGVEQPQHF
size: NA
D: NA
V: TRBV2
J: TRBJ1-5

DNA: TGCAGTGCTAGAGAATTAAGAGGTGGTACGGGGCAGTTCTTC
CDR3: CSARELRGGTGQFF
size: many
D: NA
V: TRBV20-1
J: TRBJ2-1

DNA: TGTGCCAGCAGCTCCCGACTAGCGGGGGGGTACAATGAGCAGTTCTTC
CDR3: CASSSRLAGGYNEQFF
size: few
D: TRBD2
V: TRBV12-3/TRBV12-4
J: TRBJ2-1

DNA: TGTGCCAGCAGCATTCGACTAGCGGGGGGCACAGATACGCAGTATTTT
CDR3: CASSIRLAGGTDTQYF
size: few
D: TRBD2
V: TRBV7-2
J: TRBJ2-3

DNA: TGTGCCAGTAGTCGGAGCGGGGGGGCCATATTCGATGAGCAGTTCTTC
CDR3: CASSRSGGAIFDEQFF
size: NA
D: TRBD2
V: TRBV19
J: TRBJ2-1

DNA: TGCGCCAGCAGCCAAAGCGGGGGAGGAAGCACAGATACGCAGTATTTT
CDR3: CASSQSGGGSTDTQYF
size: NA
D: TRBD2
V: TRBV5-1
J: TRBJ2-3

DNA: TGCGCCAGCAGTCAAGGGGGAACTTCGAACACTGAAGCTTTCTTT
CDR3: CASSQGGTSNTEAFF
size: NA
D: NA
V: TRBV23-1
J: TRBJ1-1

DNA: TGTGCCAGCAGCGTAGGTCCATCGGCAGGGTCAAGCTACGAGCAGTACTTC
CDR3: CASSVGPSAGSSYEQYF
size: NA
D: NA
V: TRBV9
J: TRBJ2-7

DNA: TGTGCCAGCAGGCCCGGACTAGCGGGGGGTTTGAAAAACATTCAGTACTTC
CDR3: CASRPGLAGGLKNIQYF
size: NA
D: TRBD2
V: TRBV7-2
J: TRBJ2-4

DNA: TGCGCCAGCAGCCCTTTGGGTGGTACTACCGGGGAGCTGTTTTTT
CDR3: CASSPLGGTTGELFF
size: NA
D: NA
V: TRBV4-1
J: TRBJ2-2

DNA: TGCGCCAGCAGTAGAACAGGGGGCGGCGGCAATGAGCAGTTCTTC
CDR3: CASSRTGGGGNEQFF
size: NA
D: TRBD1
V: TRBV10-2
J: TRBJ2-1

DNA: TGTGCCAGCAGTCAAGGAAGACAAGATACGCAGTATTTT
CDR3: CASSQGRQDTQYF
size: few
D: NA
V: TRBV6-2/TRBV6-3
J: TRBJ2-3

DNA: TGCAGTGCTAGGGCAGACTACGAGCAGTACTTC
CDR3: CSARADYEQYF
size: few
D: NA
V: TRBV20-1
J: TRBJ2-7

DNA: TGCAGTGCGGGCCCGACAGATACGCTGTATTTT
CDR3: CSAGPTDTLYF
size: many
D: NA
V: TRBV20-1
J: TRBJ2-3

DNA: TGTGCCAGCAGCACCAGGGAATGGGTTGAAGCTTTCTTT
CDR3: CASSTREWVEAFF
size: few
D: NA
V: TRBV7-2
J: TRBJ1-1

DNA: TGTGCCAGCAGTTCCGAAGTCGGGACAAACATTCAGTACTTC
CDR3: CASSSEVGTNIQYF
size: NA
D: NA
V: TRBV12-3/TRBV12-4
J: TRBJ2-4

DNA: TGTGCCAGCCGCCCAGACCCGACTAGGGGGGGTTTTAGCACAGATACGCAGTATTTT
CDR3: CASRPDPTRGGFSTDTQYF
size: few
D: NA
V: TRBV11-2
J: TRBJ2-3

DNA: TGTGCTAGTGGTCCGGACTGGAACATTCACTACTTC
CDR3: CASGPDWNIHYF
size: few
D: NA
V: TRBV12-5
J: TRBJ2-4

DNA: TGCAGTGCTAGTCGGCAGGGGGCTGTTCGGGGCTATGGCTACACCTTC
CDR3: CSASRQGAVRGYGYTF
size: NA
D: TRBD1
V: TRBV20-1
J: TRBJ1-2

DNA: TGTGCCAGCAGTGGGGGGCTGGGGGGTGAGCAGTTCTTC
CDR3: CASSGGLGGEQFF
size: many
D: NA
V: TRBV2
J: TRBJ2-1

DNA: TGTGCCAGCAGCTTCTACAGCGTGACTAACTATGGCTACACCTTC
CDR3: CASSFYSVTNYGYTF
size: NA
D: NA
V: TRBV5-6
J: TRBJ1-2

DNA: TGTGCCAGCAGTGAGGTAGCGGGGGAAAACATTCAGTACTTC
CDR3: CASSEVAGENIQYF
size: NA
D: TRBD2
V: TRBV2
J: TRBJ2-4

DNA: TGTGCCAGCAACCCGGGACAGGCTGGAAACACCATATATTTT
CDR3: CASNPGQAGNTIYF
size: few
D: TRBD1
V: TRBV28
J: TRBJ1-3

DNA: TGTGCCAGCAGACCACACAGGGGGCTTTCTGAAGCTTTCTTT
CDR3: CASRPHRGLSEAFF
size: NA
D: TRBD1
V: TRBV12-3/TRBV12-4
J: TRBJ1-1

DNA: TGTGCCAGCAGCGGACAGGGCGGCTATGGCTACACCTTC
CDR3: CASSGQGGYGYTF
size: few
D: TRBD1
V: TRBV7-9
J: TRBJ1-2

DNA: TGCAGTGCTAGAAGCCTAGCTCGTAGGGCGTATTCGGTGACAGATACGCAGTATTTT
CDR3: CSARSLARRAYSVTDTQYF
size: many
D: NA
V: TRBV20-1
J: TRBJ2-3

DNA: TGTGCCAGCAGTTACCTCAGCCCCACCTACGAGCAGTACTTC
CDR3: CASSYLSPTYEQYF
size: few
D: NA
V: TRBV7-2
J: TRBJ2-7

DNA: TGCAGTGCACCTCGGACTAGCGGGAAAGAGACCCAGTACTTC
CDR3: CSAPRTSGKETQYF
size: NA
D: TRBD2
V: TRBV20-1
J: TRBJ2-5

DNA: TGCGCCAGCAGTGGGACAGGTGACGAGCAGTACTTC
CDR3: CASSGTGDEQYF
size: few
D: TRBD1
V: TRBV10-2
J: TRBJ2-7

DNA: TGTGCCAGCTCACTGGCTACAGGGTCTTCTCATACGCAGTATTTT
CDR3: CASSLATGSSHTQYF
size: few
D: NA
V: TRBV18
J: TRBJ2-3

DNA: TGCGCCAGCAGCCAAGGCCCCGGGGGGAAATACAATGAGCAGTTCTTC
CDR3: CASSQGPGGKYNEQFF
size: few
D: TRBD2
V: TRBV4-3
J: TRBJ2-1

DNA: TGTGCCAGCAGTTACACGACAGGTAGCAATCAGCCCCAGCATTTT
CDR3: CASSYTTGSNQPQHF
size: NA
D: NA
V: TRBV6-5
J: TRBJ1-5

DNA: TGTGCCACTAGCTACACCGGGGAGCTGTTTTTT
CDR3: CATSYTGELFF
size: few
D: NA
V: TRBV12-3/TRBV12-4
J: TRBJ2-2

DNA: TGTGCCAGCAGTGGGGACAGAACGAACACTGAAGCTTTCTTT
CDR3: CASSGDRTNTEAFF
size: many
D: TRBD1
V: TRBV12-3/TRBV12-4
J: TRBJ1-1

DNA: TGCAGTGGAAGCGGGGACGGCAATCAGCCCCAGCATTTT
CDR3: CSGSGDGNQPQHF
size: many
D: NA
V: TRBV20-1
J: TRBJ1-5

DNA: TGTGCCAGCAGACAACAGGGGACAGGGACCTACGAGCAGTACTTC
CDR3: CASRQQGTGTYEQYF
size: NA
D: TRBD1
V: TRBV13
J: TRBJ2-7